Listed below are T cell receptor beta chains from one sample, sequenced in a study of neurological immune-mediated disorders. From the 5' RACE reads, TCRdb called clonotypes with MiXCR, one entry per CDR3 protein. The profile shows about 27,000 distinct CDR3 sequences, approximately 21% of them singletons. Sequenced material: PBMCs. All receptors derive from a woman aged 55-69 years in good health. Both conserved end residues are part of each CDR3. Each record gives: D gene, clone size, V gene, J gene, CDR3 protein, CDR3 DNA. D genes are given only for firm matches. Size tells how often a clone was seen (once, few, many) or the class of an expanded clone, and some rows leave it out.

NA	many	TRBV20-1	TRBJ1-1	CSVPPGGGNTEAFF	TGCAGTGTTCCCCCTGGGGGGGGCAACACTGAAGCTTTCTTT
TRBD1	many	TRBV28	TRBJ1-6	CASSLRTGGRSSPLHF	TGTGCCAGCAGTTTACGGACAGGGGGCAGAAGTTCACCCCTCCACTTT
NA	many	TRBV15	TRBJ2-5	CATSRDLGSKQETQYF	TGTGCCACCAGCAGAGATTTGGGCAGTAAACAAGAGACCCAGTACTTC
TRBD1	NA	TRBV15	TRBJ2-2	CATKDRGNTGELFF	TGTGCCACCAAGGACAGGGGGAACACCGGGGAGCTGTTTTTT
NA	many	TRBV20-1	TRBJ1-1	CSARVPTVNTEAFF	TGCAGTGCTAGAGTACCGACAGTGAACACTGAAGCTTTCTTT
NA	NA	TRBV20-1	TRBJ2-5	CSAGIGGREETQYF	TGCAGTGCTGGAATTGGTGGTCGTGAAGAGACCCAGTACTTC
NA	many	TRBV7-2	TRBJ2-1	CASSLAPGALTNEQFF	TGTGCCAGCAGCTTAGCGCCGGGGGCACTCACCAATGAGCAGTTCTTC
TRBD1	many	TRBV5-1	TRBJ2-7	CASSPGQGAYEQYF	TGCGCCAGCAGCCCGGGACAGGGGGCCTACGAGCAGTACTTC
TRBD1	many	TRBV9	TRBJ2-3	CASSVAEGATDTQYF	TGTGCCAGCAGCGTAGCCGAGGGGGCAACAGATACGCAGTATTTT
NA	many	TRBV7-2	TRBJ2-7	CASSLGGTSSYEQYF	TGTGCCAGCAGCTTAGGAGGTACGAGCTCCTACGAGCAGTACTTC
NA	many	TRBV5-1	TRBJ1-1	CASSPGVRTSNTEAFF	TGCGCCAGCAGCCCGGGGGTTCGGACCTCGAACACTGAAGCTTTCTTT
NA	few	TRBV5-4	TRBJ2-3	CASSYQEDTQYF	TGTGCCAGCAGCTACCAGGAAGATACGCAGTATTTT
TRBD1	many	TRBV29-1	TRBJ2-5	CSDRDRGQETQYF	TGCAGCGACCGGGACAGGGGGCAAGAGACCCAGTACTTC
NA	medium-sized	TRBV5-1	TRBJ1-1	CASSLVLNTEAFF	TGCGCCAGCAGCTTGGTACTGAACACTGAAGCTTTCTTT
NA	many	TRBV12-3/TRBV12-4	TRBJ1-3	CASSRTGVPGNTIYF	TGTGCCAGCAGTCGTACAGGAGTACCTGGAAACACCATATATTTT
NA	many	TRBV25-1	TRBJ1-2	CASSEWQGWTDGYTF	TGTGCCAGCAGTGAATGGCAGGGATGGACGGATGGCTACACCTTC
NA	many	TRBV10-3	TRBJ1-1	CAISESPGTNTEAFF	TGTGCCATCAGTGAGTCGCCAGGTACGAACACTGAAGCTTTCTTT
TRBD2	many	TRBV7-2	TRBJ2-3	CASSLQAGDADTQYF	TGTGCCAGCAGCTTACAAGCGGGGGATGCAGATACGCAGTATTTT
NA	NA	TRBV30	TRBJ1-6	CAWSPGRLSPLHF	TGTGCCTGGAGTCCAGGGAGACTTTCACCCCTCCACTTT
NA	many	TRBV25-1	TRBJ1-1	CASSEGGAFANWGTEAFF	TGTGCCAGCAGTGAAGGCGGAGCGTTCGCAAACTGGGGCACTGAAGCTTTCTTT
NA	many	TRBV20-1	TRBJ2-5	CSARDPSGGGETQYF	TGCAGTGCTAGAGATCCCAGCGGAGGTGGGGAGACCCAGTACTTC
NA	many	TRBV14	TRBJ1-4	CASSQERRTNEKLFF	TGTGCCAGCAGCCAAGAACGGAGAACTAATGAAAAACTGTTTTTT
NA	many	TRBV5-1	TRBJ2-1	CASTQAATYNEQFF	TGCGCCAGCACCCAAGCGGCAACCTACAATGAGCAGTTCTTC
NA	many	TRBV20-1	TRBJ2-3	CSAREDTQYF	TGCAGTGCTAGAGAAGATACGCAGTATTTT
NA	many	TRBV15	TRBJ2-7	CATSDDSSISYEQYF	TGTGCCACCAGCGACGACAGTTCAATCTCCTACGAGCAGTACTTC
TRBD1	many	TRBV5-1	TRBJ1-1	CASSYSGTGETEAFF	TGCGCCAGCAGCTATTCCGGGACAGGGGAGACTGAAGCTTTCTTT
NA	many	TRBV18	TRBJ2-3	CASSPTRTQSTDTQYF	TGTGCCAGCTCACCCACCCGGACACAGAGCACAGATACGCAGTATTTT
TRBD1	many	TRBV5-1	TRBJ2-5	CASSLAGTGEETQYF	TGCGCCAGCAGCTTGGCCGGGACAGGGGAAGAGACCCAGTACTTC
NA	many	TRBV10-1	TRBJ2-3	CASSEFGQSKTDTQYF	TGCGCCAGCAGTGAGTTTGGACAGAGTAAAACAGATACGCAGTATTTT
TRBD1	many	TRBV7-9	TRBJ1-2	CASSPSGQFYGYTF	TGTGCCAGCAGCCCTTCGGGACAGTTCTATGGCTACACCTTC
TRBD1	many	TRBV20-1	TRBJ1-5	CSARDIFQGGGQPQHF	TGCAGTGCTAGAGATATATTCCAGGGGGGCGGCCAGCCCCAGCATTTT
NA	many	TRBV5-1	TRBJ1-1	CASSLVLGTEAFF	TGCGCCAGCAGCTTAGTACTGGGCACTGAAGCTTTCTTT
NA	few	TRBV2	TRBJ1-1	CASGAITEAFF	TGTGCCAGCGGGGCAATCACTGAAGCTTTCTTT
NA	NA	TRBV29-1	TRBJ2-1	CSAEGLWGVGNEQFF	TGCAGCGCCGAAGGCCTCTGGGGCGTAGGCAATGAGCAGTTCTTC
NA	many	TRBV10-3	TRBJ1-4	CAIRSNTADNEKLFF	TGTGCCATCAGGTCTAACACGGCGGATAATGAAAAACTGTTTTTT
NA	NA	TRBV6-6	TRBJ1-1	CASSYSGPGKAFF	TGTGCCAGCAGTTACTCTGGCCCGGGGAAAGCTTTCTTT
TRBD2	many	TRBV20-1	TRBJ2-1	CSAKWASGTFYNEQFF	TGCAGTGCTAAGTGGGCTAGCGGGACGTTCTACAATGAGCAGTTCTTC
TRBD1	NA	TRBV25-1	TRBJ2-7	CASSDTRTGETEQYF	TGTGCCAGCAGTGATACGCGGACAGGGGAGACCGAGCAGTACTTC
NA	many	TRBV29-1	TRBJ2-1	CSVVAGGGNEQFF	TGCAGCGTTGTTGCAGGAGGCGGCAATGAGCAGTTCTTC
NA	NA	TRBV20-1	TRBJ2-5	CSARGLQGIRGETQYF	TGCAGTGCTAGAGGATTACAGGGCATAAGGGGAGAGACCCAGTACTTC
NA	NA	TRBV5-1	TRBJ2-5	CASSFVLAGGETQYF	TGCGCCAGCAGCTTCGTACTAGCTGGAGGAGAGACCCAGTACTTC
TRBD1	many	TRBV7-2	TRBJ1-2	CASSGWDRGRYGYTF	TGTGCCAGCAGCGGCTGGGACAGGGGGCGCTATGGCTACACCTTC
NA	many	TRBV7-2	TRBJ1-2	CASSSGQRGYTF	TGTGCCAGCAGCTCCGGACAGCGGGGCTACACCTTC
TRBD1	many	TRBV29-1	TRBJ2-7	CSVEFTGGGSGEQYF	TGCAGCGTTGAATTTACAGGGGGCGGTTCGGGAGAGCAGTACTTC
NA	few	TRBV9	TRBJ1-4	CASSGVGNSNEKLFF	TGTGCCAGCAGCGGGGTCGGCAATTCGAATGAAAAACTGTTTTTT
NA	many	TRBV5-8	TRBJ1-5	CASSLFRNNQPQHF	TGTGCCAGCAGCTTATTCCGGAACAATCAGCCCCAGCATTTT
NA	few	TRBV5-1	TRBJ2-2	CASSLDPGVAGELFF	TGCGCCAGCAGCTTGGACCCAGGGGTTGCCGGGGAGCTGTTTTTT
NA	many	TRBV5-1	TRBJ1-2	CASSNLTRAASIYFNYGYTF	TGCGCCAGCAGCAATTTAACTAGGGCAGCATCCATATATTTTAACTATGGCTACACCTTC
TRBD1	many	TRBV5-1	TRBJ1-6	CASSQRPPGQGNSPLHF	TGCGCCAGCAGCCAAAGACCGCCGGGACAGGGAAATTCACCCCTCCACTTT
TRBD2	many	TRBV9	TRBJ2-1	CASSSRGAGVSNEQFF	TGTGCCAGCAGCAGCCGGGGCGCGGGAGTGTCCAATGAGCAGTTCTTC
NA	many	TRBV4-2	TRBJ2-7	CASSQGTSPTYEQYF	TGTGCCAGCAGCCAAGGCACTAGCCCCACCTACGAGCAGTACTTC
TRBD1	many	TRBV27	TRBJ2-7	CASSFGTGAYEQYF	TGTGCCAGCAGTTTTGGGACAGGGGCCTACGAGCAGTACTTC
TRBD1	many	TRBV6-2/TRBV6-3	TRBJ1-5	CASLPTPRLGTGEDQPQHF	TGTGCCAGCCTTCCCACACCGCGACTGGGGACAGGGGAGGATCAGCCCCAGCATTTT
TRBD2	NA	TRBV12-3/TRBV12-4	TRBJ2-2	CASSDTSGTITGELFF	TGTGCCAGCAGTGATACTAGCGGGACTATCACCGGGGAGCTGTTTTTT
TRBD1	many	TRBV7-9	TRBJ1-2	CASSRSTGNYGYTF	TGTGCCAGCAGCCGTTCGACAGGGAACTATGGCTACACCTTC
NA	NA	TRBV20-1	TRBJ2-7	CSASRGTYPYEQYF	TGCAGTGCTAGCCGTGGGACCTATCCCTACGAGCAGTACTTC
NA	many	TRBV6-2/TRBV6-3	TRBJ2-5	CASSPRAYTDQETQYF	TGTGCCAGCAGCCCCCGGGCCTATACAGATCAAGAGACCCAGTACTTC
NA	many	TRBV12-3/TRBV12-4	TRBJ1-5	CASSGGANQPQHF	TGTGCCAGCAGTGGGGGGGCTAATCAGCCCCAGCATTTT